Listed here is a single T cell receptor beta chain. These data originate in a study of OX40 agonist ivuxolimab in advanced cancers. TCRdb's copy holds only in-frame clones and misses some; the assay was immunoSEQ multiplex PCR. The sample has roughly 100,000 clones; 85% to 90% are singletons. V shed 4 bases, J shed 0 bases, and the junction held 7 bases outside the gene matches. This CDR3 spans 17 amino acids. Germline V gene sequence: CDR1 WNHNN, CDR2 SYGVQD (reference sequence). The sequencing used CD4+ or CD8+ T cells sorted from blood, collected in a trial of the OX40 agonist ivuxolimab. The receptor comes from an adult with an advanced solid tumor such as melanoma, head and neck, liver or kidney cancer. This chain joins TRBV10-1 and TRBJ2-2, with 8 nucleotides matching TRBD1. CDR3 loop: CASSAYRGDSNTGELFF. The CDR3 DNA sequence: TGCGCCAGCAGTGCGTACAGGGGGGATTCGAACACCGGGGAGCTGTTTTTT.